The present TCR beta chain was sequenced within a study of spatial heterogeneity in lung cancer. Overall study results and limits: Ubiquitous expanded tumor TCRs showed up in blood more at resection than follow-up.

Stated time point: sample taken at primary tumor resection. Unsorted whole RNA samples from tumor, nontumor lung or frozen PBMC were sequenced. In its sample, this clonotype ranks as medium-sized (0.01 to 0.1%). Its cognate antigen is unknown. Every TCR cDNA molecule bore a unique molecular identifier. In TCRdb, the 5' RACE reads were re-called with MiXCR into one record per CDR3 protein. The table shows several thousand distinct CDR3 sequences, with around 15% occurring only once. V dropped 3 bases and J dropped 8; count of bases not matched to a gene: 9. This CDR3 is built from 16 residues. This clonotype originated in a male donor with early-stage non-small cell lung cancer. Sequenced here: PBMCs, sampled at surgery. The chain carries TRBV12-3 or TRBV12-4 and TRBJ1-4, with 10 positions matching TRBD1. CDR3 loop: CASSLTGGAGFEKLFF. As DNA, the CDR3 is TGTGCCAGCAGTTTGACAGGGGGCGCAGGTTTCGAAAAACTGTTTTTT.